One sample yielded the 13 T cell receptor beta chains listed below, sequenced in a study of T cell repertoires in cytomegalovirus infection (dated by TCRdb to the late 2010s). This specimen's treatment or condition label, interpreted: in vitro stimulation with specific CMV peptide epitopes to enrich CMV-specific T cells. The sequencer was an Illumina HiSeq 1500. TCRdb itself trimmed the public reads at Q25 with fastp, ran MiXCR and retained productive beta chains. Rows with a matching CDR3 protein are joined into one entry that keeps the most common DNA and genes. The sample table contains about 830,000 distinct CDR3 sequences; only one count was recorded for about 33% of them. The ten largest clones take up under 15% of the sample. These receptors have no known antigen. The sequenced sample was cultured CD8+ T cells from PBMCs, obtained from culture after CMV antigen stimulation. Receptor source: a human donor in good health (CMV status not recorded). Some clones in this sample may be carry-over from other donors' samples.

The V gene is TRBV3-1, the J gene TRBJ1-2; unclear D gene. In germline, CDR1 is LGHDT, CDR2 YNNKEL (reference sequence). The CDR3 is 19 amino acids. Trimming stripped 0 bases from V and 3 bases from J, with 23 bases between. The CDR3 nucleotides read TGTGCCAGCAGCCAAGATTGGGGAACAGTGGTCGGAGGTTACTATGGCTACACCTTC. Its protein product is CASSQDWGTVVGGYYGYTF.

The chain recombines TRBV7-6 with TRBJ1-3, with 7 positions matching TRBD1. The germline CDR1 and CDR2 sequences are SGHVS and FNYEAQ. The CDR3 totals 15 residues. V lost 3 bases and J lost 5; bases outside the gene matches: 7. The CDR3 region is CASSLTEGARNTIYF. CDR3 nucleotides: TGTGCCAGCAGCTTGACGGAGGGGGCGCGAAACACCATATATTTT. The full variable domain, with the rest looked up from reference TRBV7-6 and TRBJ1-3, is GAGVSQSPRYKVTKRGQDVALRCDPISGHVSLYWYRQALGQGPEFLTYFNYEAQQDKSGLPNDRFSAERPEGSISTLTIQRTEQRDSAMYRCASSLTEGARNTIYFGEGSWLTVV.

The chain is built from TRBV24-1 and TRBJ2-2; the D call may be TRBD1 or TRBD2 (6 bases each). The CDR3 has 18 amino acids. V was cut by 3 bases and J by 0 bases, with 16 bases left in between. CDR1 is KGHDR, CDR2 SFDVKD, per germline. The CDR3 region is CATSDPRRGPSNTGELFF. CDR3 DNA: TGTGCCACCAGTGATCCCCGCCGGGGGCCCTCGAACACCGGGGAGCTGTTTTTT.

There are many counts of this clonotype. This chain connects TRBV4-1 to TRBJ2-7; 9 nucleotides match TRBD1. Trimming cost V 1 base and J 4 bases; bases outside gene matches: 14. The CDR3 is made up of 18 amino acids. Germline CDR1 MGHRA, CDR2 YSYEKL. CDR3 nucleotide sequence: TGCGCCAGCAGCCAAGGGGATCGGACAGGGGCCCGCGGGTACGAGCAGTACTTC. This sequence encodes CASSQGDRTGARGYEQYF.

This clonotype was detected only a few times. The chain combines TRBV12-3 or TRBV12-4 with TRBJ2-7, with unresolved D. The ends were cut back, 5 bases at V and 3 bases at J, with 14 bases in the middle. There are 14 residues in the CDR3. The CDR3 spells CASSGEPSIYEQYF. In DNA, the CDR3 is TGTGCCAGCAGTGGAGAGCCATCGATCTACGAGCAGTACTTC.

This clonotype was detected only a few times. CDR3: CASSYSRSGGYTF. The CDR3 DNA reads as TGTGCCAGCAGTTACTCCAGGTCTGGGGGCTACACCTTC. The chain is built from TRBV6-2 or TRBV6-3 and TRBJ1-2; D remains ambiguous. The CDR3 runs 13 residues. From germline, CDR1 is MNHEY and CDR2 SVGEGT. Trimming shortened V by 0 bases and J by 8 bases, and 10 bases separated the two germline ends.

This clonotype was seen repeatedly, ten times or more. The J gene is TRBJ2-7, the V gene TRBV6-1, with a tentative D call TRBD1 (6 bases). Trimming took 5 bases from V and 0 from J, leaving 8 bases between them. The CDR3 runs to 13 residues. Germline V gene lookup returns CDR1 MNHNS and CDR2 SASEGT. The CDR3 coding sequence is TGTGCCAGCAGTAGGACAGCCTCCTACGAGCAGTACTTC. As protein: CASSRTASYEQYF.

This clonotype appeared a few times. This chain connects TRBV2 to TRBJ2-7, with TRBD2 as a possible D gene (5 bases). Between the trimmed V and J ends, which lost 7 bases and 3 bases, there was a span of 16 bases. Germline CDR1 reads SNHLY; CDR2 reads FYNNEI. This CDR3 has 14 amino acids. DNA for the CDR3: TGTGCCAGCAAGATGACTGGAGCGGTCTACGAGCAGTACGTC. This translates into CASKMTGAVYEQYV.

The gene calls are TRBV4-3 and TRBJ2-3; 10 bases match TRBD2. CDR1 is LGHNA and CDR2 is YSLEER in the germline V gene. This CDR3 spans 18 amino acids. With 0 bases clipped from V and 2 bases from J, the junction kept 8 bases outside the gene matches. In nucleotides, the CDR3 is TGCGCCAGCAGCCAAGATGAAATTAGCGGGGGGACCACAGATACGCAGTATTTT. It codes for CASSQDEISGGTTDTQYF.

J is TRBJ1-2 and V is TRBV27, with D uncertain. CDR1 is MNHEY and CDR2 is SMNVEV in the germline V gene (reference sequence). This CDR3 has 14 amino acids. Trimming took 3 bases from V and 2 from J, leaving 10 bases between them. CDR3 sequence reads: CASSFGVSNYGYTF. CDR3 bases: TGTGCCAGCAGTTTTGGAGTGAGCAACTATGGCTACACCTTC.

There are a few counts of this clonotype. The chain uses TRBV12-3 or TRBV12-4 and TRBJ2-3; 15 bases map to TRBD2. The trim removed 3 bases at V and 6 bases at J, leaving 7 bases unmatched. The CDR3 has 17 amino acids. CDR3 coding DNA: TGTGCCAGCAGTTTCGGGACTAGCGGGGGGCCAGGGGATACGCAGTATTTT. Translating it yields CASSFGTSGGPGDTQYF.

This clonotype was picked up a small number of times. The J gene is TRBJ1-2, the V gene TRBV5-1; D not certain. This CDR3 is built from 11 residues. Germline V gives CDR1 SGHRS, CDR2 YFSETQ. V was shortened by 6 bases and J by 4 bases, with 7 bases between the two germline ends. The CDR3 region has the DNA TGCGCCAGCACCGACGGCTATGGCTACACCTTC. It codes for CASTDGYGYTF.

Of note for this clonotype: One junction end disagrees with the germline gene, perhaps due to a read error. J is TRBJ2-5 and V is TRBV6-1; 7 nucleotides agree with TRBD2. Per the germline V gene, CDR1 is MNHNS and CDR2 is SASEGT. The length of the CDR3 is 10 residues. The CDR3 here is CASSGPREDF. Here the CDR3 DNA reads TGTGCCAGCAGTGGGCCCCGGGAGGACTTC.